The next 27 T cell receptor beta chains were all read from a single sample in a study of T cell repertoires in cytomegalovirus infection. TCRdb ran MiXCR on the reads and lists one entry per CDR3 protein. The repertoire has 700,000 to 950,000 distinct CDR3 sequences, 32% of them found once; the top ten carry approximately 13%. For these TCRs, the target antigens are not known. Sequences were derived from cultured CD8+ T cells from PBMCs, sampled from culture after CMV antigen stimulation. The receptors originated from a human donor in good health (CMV status not recorded). Some clones in this sample may be carry-over from other donors' samples.

The genes are TRBV4-1 and TRBJ1-1; the match to TRBD1 covers 7 bases. Trimming removed 2 bases from V and 3 bases from J; junction bases left unmatched: 6. The CDR3 has 15 amino acids. The germline CDR1 and CDR2 sequences are MGHRA and YSYEKL. In DNA, the CDR3 is TGCGCCAGCAGCCAACCCTGGCAGGGGGACACTGAAGCTTTCTTT. Its protein is CASSQPWQGDTEAFF.

This clonotype has a count of ten or more. The V gene is TRBV6-1, the J gene TRBJ2-5, with 7 bases that match TRBD2. With V trimmed by 3 bases and J by 7 bases, 5 bases remained unmatched. Germline-derived CDR1 and CDR2 are MNHNS and SASEGT. The CDR3 has 13 amino acids. This CDR3 is CASSDWEGRTQYF. CDR3 nucleotides: TGTGCCAGCAGTGATTGGGAGGGGAGGACCCAGTACTTC.

This clonotype turned up a few times. The rearrangement links TRBV7-3 to TRBJ1-1, with TRBD1 matching 7 bases. The J segment lost 6 bases and the V segment lost 5 bases, leaving 6 bases of the junction unmatched. The CDR3 extends over 13 amino acids. CDR1 and CDR2 (germline): SGHTA, FQGTGA. The CDR3 protein is CASSIGGGSEAFF. The CDR3 nucleotides read TGTGCCAGCAGCATCGGAGGGGGCTCTGAAGCTTTCTTT.

The chain is built from TRBV28 and TRBJ2-3, with D possibly being TRBD1 (5 bases). This CDR3 comprises 14 residues. V was shortened by 2 bases and J by 3 bases, with 9 bases between the two germline ends. Germline CDR1 reads MDHEN; CDR2 reads SYDVKM. The CDR3: CASSLGAETDTQYF. The CDR3 nucleotides read TGTGCCAGCAGTTTAGGGGCAGAGACAGATACGCAGTATTTT.

J is TRBJ1-5 and V is TRBV6-6; D perhaps matches TRBD1 (6 bases). The CDR3 extends over 12 amino acids. CDR1 is MNHNY and CDR2 is SVGAGI in the germline V gene (reference sequence). V lost 10 bases and J lost 7, with 14 bases in between. DNA of the CDR3: TGTGCCACCCGGAACAGGGCCCAGCCCCAGCATTTT. Amino acid sequence: CATRNRAQPQHF.

This clonotype showed up many times. The chain couples TRBV6-2 or TRBV6-3 to TRBJ1-6; a weak D match, TRBD1 (5 bases). The CDR3 length is 13 residues. Germline CDR1 MNHEY, CDR2 SVGEGT. Trimming took 10 bases from V and 10 from J, leaving 17 bases between them. The CDR3 sequence: CANRQSVNSPLHF. The CDR3 coding sequence is TGTGCCAACCGACAGTCTGTAAACTCACCCCTCCACTTT.

This clonotype was found a few times. The chain is built from TRBV4-1 and TRBJ1-2; D is perhaps TRBD1 (5 bases). The CDR3 has 13 amino acids. V was clipped by 1 base and J by 6 bases, with 9 bases between them. The germline CDR1 and CDR2 sequences are MGHRA and YSYEKL. CDR3: CASSQARDNGYTF. The CDR3 DNA reads TGCGCCAGCAGCCAAGCCAGGGATAATGGCTACACCTTC.

This clonotype was counted many times. Its ends do not fully match the called genes, so a read error is possible. The CDR3 sequence is CASSIGSQPQHF. For the CDR3, the DNA is TGTGCCAGCAGTATAGGTAGCCAGCCCCAGCATTTT. The chain recombines TRBV19 with TRBJ1-5; D not resolved. In germline, CDR1 is LNHDA, CDR2 SQIVND (reference sequence). This CDR3 region has 12 residues.

This clonotype was counted a few times. The V and J genes are TRBV6-1 and TRBJ2-7; 8 positions match TRBD1. This CDR3 is built from 14 residues. The V gene's germline CDR1 is MNHNS and CDR2 SASEGT. Trimming cost V 6 bases and J 1 base; bases outside gene matches: 5. Written as DNA, the CDR3 is TGTGCCAGCAGAGGACAGGGACGGTCCTACGAGCAGTACGTC. This codes for CASRGQGRSYEQYV.

Here the CDR3 DNA reads TGTGCCAGTAGTACGATGCAGGGGGCGGATGAGCAGTTCTTC. Amino acid sequence: CASSTMQGADEQFF. The V call is TRBV19, the J call TRBJ2-1; 8 bases are a match to TRBD1. This CDR3 is 14 amino acids long. Germline CDR1 and CDR2: LNHDA and SQIVND (reference sequence). V dropped 4 bases and J dropped 8; count of bases not matched to a gene: 7.

As regards this clonotype: At one end, the junction sequence differs from germline, possibly due to a read error. The J gene is TRBJ2-3, the V gene TRBV6-5; 7 bases agree with TRBD2. The CDR3 has 15 amino acids. The V gene's germline CDR1 is MNHEY and CDR2 SVGAGI. For the CDR3, the DNA is TGTGTCAGCAGTTACGCCGGGACTAACACAGATACGCAGTATTTT. Its protein is CVSSYAGTNTDTQYF.

This clonotype was picked up a small number of times. The chain links TRBV6-1 to TRBJ2-2, with D possibly TRBD1 on 5 matching bases. Per germline, CDR1 MNHNS and CDR2 SASEGT. The CDR3 has 21 residues. The ends were cut back, 3 bases at V and 2 bases at J, with 28 bases in the middle. DNA of the CDR3: TGTGCCAGCAGTGATTCCGCCCCAACTACAGGCGTCGTGGTTAACACCGGGGAGCTGTTTTTT. As protein: CASSDSAPTTGVVVNTGELFF.

Only a few counts were recorded for this clonotype. The chain is built from TRBV4-1 and TRBJ2-3, with a weak D call TRBD2 (5 bases). V lost 1 base and J 0 bases, leaving 8 bases between the germline ends. From germline, CDR1 is MGHRA and CDR2 YSYEKL. The CDR3 is 15 amino acids. The CDR3 sequence: CASSQVGISTDTQYF. The CDR3 DNA follows: TGCGCCAGCAGCCAAGTCGGGATTAGCACAGATACGCAGTATTTT.

The table lists this clonotype with a few counts. The rearrangement joins TRBV11-2 to TRBJ1-3; D is unclear. The CDR3 totals 15 residues. The germline gives CDR1 SGHAT, CDR2 FQNNGV. V was clipped by 0 bases and J by 2 bases, with 8 bases between them. The CDR3 sequence: CASSLEEAAGNTIYF. For the CDR3, the DNA is TGTGCCAGCAGCTTAGAGGAGGCGGCTGGAAACACCATATATTTT.

A remark on this clonotype: One junction end disagrees with the germline gene, perhaps due to a read error. The chain joins TRBV4-1 to TRBJ2-2; 12 nucleotides line up with TRBD2. The V gene's germline CDR1 is MGHRA and CDR2 YSYEKL. This CDR3 is 17 amino acids long. The CDR3: CASSPHASGGAIAEVFF. The CDR3 DNA reads TGTGCCAGCAGCCCCCATGCTAGCGGGGGGGCAATCGCGGAGGTGTTTTTT.

J is TRBJ2-3 and V is TRBV19; TRBD2 might be the D (5 bases). The V gene's germline CDR1 is LNHDA and CDR2 SQIVND (reference sequence). The length of the CDR3 is 13 residues. V was cut by 8 bases and J by 2 bases, with 11 bases left in between. This CDR3 is CASCPSLTDTQYF. CDR3 in DNA: TGTGCCAGTTGTCCTAGCCTCACAGATACGCAGTATTTT.

V is TRBV6-6 and J is TRBJ2-5, with D possibly TRBD1 on 6 matching bases. This CDR3 spans 16 amino acids. Germline CDR1 reads MNHNY; CDR2 reads SVGAGI (reference sequence). The V and J ends lost 1 base and 0 bases respectively, with 12 bases between them. The CDR3 spells CASSYFRGPDQETQYF. The CDR3 nucleotides read TGTGCCAGCAGTTACTTCAGGGGCCCCGACCAAGAGACCCAGTACTTC.

This clonotype occurred a few times. The genes are TRBV2 and TRBJ2-3, with no clear D. Trimming cost V 4 bases and J 1 base, with 12 bases left between them. Germline V lookup: CDR1 SNHLY, CDR2 FYNNEI. The CDR3 totals 15 residues. The CDR3 sequence: CASSGSLYRTDTQYF. The CDR3 DNA reads TGTGCCAGCAGTGGATCGTTATATCGCACAGATACGCAGTATTTT.

The rearrangement links TRBV7-3 to TRBJ1-1; D is unresolved. V was clipped by 4 bases and J by 8 bases, with 14 bases between them. CDR1 and CDR2 from the germline V gene are SGHTA and FQGTGA. CDR3 length: 13 residues. The CDR3 DNA reads TGTGCCAGCAGCTCCTTTCTTGTGGGGGAAGCTTTCTTT. It encodes CASSSFLVGEAFF.

This clonotype was counted at least ten times. CDR3 bases: TGTGCCAGCAGTTTACAGGGGGCCTCGGATCAGCCCCAGCATTTT. Translated, it gives CASSLQGASDQPQHF. The V gene is TRBV12-3 or TRBV12-4, the J gene TRBJ1-5; 8 nucleotides match TRBD1. CDR3 length: 15 residues. Unmatched junction bases numbered 5, after V lost 2 bases and J lost 5 bases.

The V call is TRBV4-3, the J call TRBJ1-5; D ambiguous. V was trimmed by 0 bases and J by 7 bases, leaving 10 bases between them. Germline loops: CDR1 LGHNA, CDR2 YSLEER. The CDR3 consists of 14 residues. As DNA, the CDR3 is TGCGCCAGCAGCCAAGATCGTGGTTGGCAGCCCCAGCATTTT. It codes for CASSQDRGWQPQHF.

The V and J genes are TRBV12-3 or TRBV12-4 and TRBJ2-1; D ambiguous. Trimming took 3 bases from V and 2 from J, leaving 8 bases between them. This CDR3 has 14 amino acids. CDR3 DNA: TGTGCCAGCAGTTTCTTAAAAGCCTACAATGAGCAGTTCTTC. Translating gives CASSFLKAYNEQFF.

The chain recombines TRBV7-3 with TRBJ2-5; tentatively, D is TRBD2 (5 bases). This CDR3 region has 15 residues. Deletions cut 1 base from V and 0 bases from J, with 9 bases between. CDR1 and CDR2 (germline): SGHTA, FQGTGA. CDR3 DNA: TGTGCCAGCAGCTTAAGGCAGGACTACCAAGAGACCCAGTACTTC. This translates into CASSLRQDYQETQYF.

This chain joins TRBV6-1 and TRBJ1-2; D is ambiguous. The V gene lost 0 bases and the J gene lost 4 bases, with 12 bases spanning the gap. The CDR3 covers 15 residues. Germline CDR1 MNHNS, CDR2 SASEGT. The CDR3 DNA reads TGTGCCAGCAGTGAAGCGCGGAACTCCCTCTATGGCTACACCTTC. It is translated as CASSEARNSLYGYTF.

J is TRBJ2-3 and V is TRBV7-9; 14 bases agree with TRBD2. Germline lookup yields CDR1 SEHNR and CDR2 FQNEAQ (reference sequence). The CDR3 is made up of 16 amino acids. J gave up 5 bases and V 5 bases, and 6 bases lay outside the gene matches. The CDR3: CASSPGTSGGLDTQYF. CDR3 DNA sequence: TGTGCCAGCAGCCCCGGGACTAGCGGGGGTTTAGATACGCAGTATTTT. The complete variable domain, with remaining parts taken from reference TRBV7-9 and TRBJ2-3, reads DTGVSQNPRHKITKRGQNVTFRCDPISEHNRLYWYRQTLGQGPEFLTYFQNEAQLEKSRLLSDRFSAERPKGSFSTLEIQRTEQGDSAMYLCASSPGTSGGLDTQYFGPGTRLTVL.

The chain has TRBV20-1 and TRBJ1-2; 8 bases line up with TRBD1. J lost 8 bases, V lost 8 bases, and 13 bases had no gene match. CDR3 length: 13 residues. Germline lookup yields CDR1 DFQATT and CDR2 SNEGSKA (reference sequence). The CDR3 loop reads CSFSTGGSFGYTF. CDR3 bases: TGCAGTTTTTCTACAGGGGGTTCGTTCGGCTACACCTTC.

The chain links TRBV20-1 to TRBJ2-5; D gene unclear. V was clipped by 1 base and J by 5 bases, with 8 bases between them. The CDR3 runs to 12 residues. Germline values: CDR1 DFQATT, CDR2 SNEGSKA (reference sequence). For the CDR3, the DNA is TGCAGTGCTAGAGTCCCCTGGGAGACCCAGTACTTC. This encodes CSARVPWETQYF.